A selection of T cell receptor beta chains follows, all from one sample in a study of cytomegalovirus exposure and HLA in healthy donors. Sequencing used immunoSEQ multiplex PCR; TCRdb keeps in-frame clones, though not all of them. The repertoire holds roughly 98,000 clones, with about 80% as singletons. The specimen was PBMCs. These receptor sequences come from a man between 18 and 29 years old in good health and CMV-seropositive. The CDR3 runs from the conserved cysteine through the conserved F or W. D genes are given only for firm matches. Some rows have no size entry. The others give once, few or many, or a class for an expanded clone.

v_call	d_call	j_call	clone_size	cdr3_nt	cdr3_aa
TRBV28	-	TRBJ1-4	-	TGTGCCAGCAGATTGGGGCGGGGGAATGAAAAACTGTTTTTT	CASRLGRGNEKLFF
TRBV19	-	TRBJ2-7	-	TGTGCCAGCCGAGGGCGGACCGACGAGCAGTACTTC	CASRGRTDEQYF
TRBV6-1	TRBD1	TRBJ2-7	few	TGTGCCAGCAGTGAACATTCGGGACAGGGCTACGAGCAGTACTTC	CASSEHSGQGYEQYF
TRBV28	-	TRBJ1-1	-	TGTGCCAGCAGTTTTCGGAGGAACACTGAAGCTTTCTTT	CASSFRRNTEAFF
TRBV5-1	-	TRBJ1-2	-	TGCGCCAGCACGGACACCTCTAACTATGGCTACACCTTC	CASTDTSNYGYTF
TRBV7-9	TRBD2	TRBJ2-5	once	TGTGCCAGCAGCCAGGGACTAGCGGGGGGCCCCAAAGAGACCCAGTACTTC	CASSQGLAGGPKETQYF
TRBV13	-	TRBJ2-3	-	TGTGCCAGCAGCCCACGGGTGACAGATACGCAGTATTTT	CASSPRVTDTQYF
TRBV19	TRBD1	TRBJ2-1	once	TGTGCCAGTAGTGGGGGCAGGGGGCTATCCTACAATGAGCAGTTCTTC	CASSGGRGLSYNEQFF
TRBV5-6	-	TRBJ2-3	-	TGTGCCAGCAGCTTCGGTACAGATACGCAGTATTTT	CASSFGTDTQYF
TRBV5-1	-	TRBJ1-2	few	TGCGCCAGCAGCTTGGCCATATGGGGGCAAGGCTATGGCTACACCTTC	CASSLAIWGQGYGYTF
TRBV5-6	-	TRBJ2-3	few	TGTGCCAGCAGCTCCGGACCGGGAAACACAGATACGCAGTATTTT	CASSSGPGNTDTQYF
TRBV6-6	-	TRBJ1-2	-	TGTGCCAGCAGGGGAGCGGGGGGAGGGGTCGACTATGGCTACACCTTC	CASRGAGGGVDYGYTF
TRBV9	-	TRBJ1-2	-	TGTGCCAGCAGCCCTTACGGGACTGAAGGCTACACCTTC	CASSPYGTEGYTF
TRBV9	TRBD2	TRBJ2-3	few	TGTGCCAGCAGCGGTACTAGCGGGGGGAGGAGGGATACGCAGTATTTT	CASSGTSGGRRDTQYF
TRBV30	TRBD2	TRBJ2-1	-	TGTGCCTGGAGTGCTTTGCGGGGGGGCCTCTCCTACAATGAGCAGTTCTTC	CAWSALRGGLSYNEQFF
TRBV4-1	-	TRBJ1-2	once	TGCGCCAGCAGCCAAGTAGGACAGTACTATGGCTACACCTTC	CASSQVGQYYGYTF
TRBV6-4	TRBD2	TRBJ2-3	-	TGTGCCAGTCGCGGGGGGGCTGGAGATACGCAGTATTTT	CASRGGAGDTQYF
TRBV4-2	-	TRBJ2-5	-	TGTGCCAGCAGCCAGGGGCGGGGAGAGACCCAGTACTTC	CASSQGRGETQYF
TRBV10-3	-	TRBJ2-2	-	TGTGCCATCAGTGAAGGCGGGGCGAACACCGGGGAGCTGTTTTTT	CAISEGGANTGELFF
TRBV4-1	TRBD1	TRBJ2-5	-	TGCGCCAGCAGCCATCCCGGGACAGGGGAAGAGACCCAGTACTTC	CASSHPGTGEETQYF
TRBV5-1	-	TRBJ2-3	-	TGCGCCAGCAGCTTGGTTGCCCGAGCCGTAGATACGCAGTATTTT	CASSLVARAVDTQYF
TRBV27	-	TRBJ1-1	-	TGTGCCAGCAGTGGGCACCCAGGGCCCACTGAAGCTTTCTTT	CASSGHPGPTEAFF
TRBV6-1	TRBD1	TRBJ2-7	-	TGTGCCAGCAGTGAAAGGGACAGTACCTACGAGCAGTACTTC	CASSERDSTYEQYF
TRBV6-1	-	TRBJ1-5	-	TGTGCCAGCAGTCCTCGGAACGCCAGGGAGCCCCAGCATTTT	CASSPRNAREPQHF
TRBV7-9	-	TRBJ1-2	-	TGTGCCAGCAGCTTAGGAGGTGGAAATGGCTACACCTTC	CASSLGGGNGYTF
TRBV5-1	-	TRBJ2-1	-	TGCGCCAGCAGCTTGGGCCCAGGGGTGGGCGAGCAGTTCTTC	CASSLGPGVGEQFF
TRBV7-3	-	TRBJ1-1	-	TGTGCCAGCAGCCCGTCCGGGGAGGGGGAAGCTTTCTTT	CASSPSGEGEAFF
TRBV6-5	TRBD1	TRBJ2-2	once	TGTGCCAGCTTTCAGGGGGCGGGCGGGGAGCTGTTTTTT	CASFQGAGGELFF
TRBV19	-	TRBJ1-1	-	TGTGCCAGTCAGCAGTCCGAGGGTCTACTGAACACCGAAGCTTTCTTT	CASQQSEGLLNTEAFF